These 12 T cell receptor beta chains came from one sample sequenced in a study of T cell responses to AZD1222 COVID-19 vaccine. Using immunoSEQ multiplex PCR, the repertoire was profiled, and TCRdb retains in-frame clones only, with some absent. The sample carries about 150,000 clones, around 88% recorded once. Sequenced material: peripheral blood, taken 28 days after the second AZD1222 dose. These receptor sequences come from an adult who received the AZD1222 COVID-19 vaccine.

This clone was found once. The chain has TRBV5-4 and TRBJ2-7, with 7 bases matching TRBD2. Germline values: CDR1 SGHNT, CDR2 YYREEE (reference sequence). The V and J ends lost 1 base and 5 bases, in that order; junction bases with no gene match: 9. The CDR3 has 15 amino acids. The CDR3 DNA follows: TGTGCCAGCAGCTTGATCGGCGGGGGTTATAACGAGCAGTACTTC. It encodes CASSLIGGGYNEQYF.

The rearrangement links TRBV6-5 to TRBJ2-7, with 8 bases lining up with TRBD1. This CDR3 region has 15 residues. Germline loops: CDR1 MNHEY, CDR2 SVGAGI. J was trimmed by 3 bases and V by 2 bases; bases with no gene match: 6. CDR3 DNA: TGTGCCAGCAGTTACCACGGACAGGGCCTCTACGAGCAGTACTTC. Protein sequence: CASSYHGQGLYEQYF.

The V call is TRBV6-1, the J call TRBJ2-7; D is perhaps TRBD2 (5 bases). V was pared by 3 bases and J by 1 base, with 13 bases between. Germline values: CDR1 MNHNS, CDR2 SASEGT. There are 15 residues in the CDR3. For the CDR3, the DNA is TGTGCCAGCAGTGACAGTGTCCGAGGGTCCTACGAGCAGTACTTC. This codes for CASSDSVRGSYEQYF.

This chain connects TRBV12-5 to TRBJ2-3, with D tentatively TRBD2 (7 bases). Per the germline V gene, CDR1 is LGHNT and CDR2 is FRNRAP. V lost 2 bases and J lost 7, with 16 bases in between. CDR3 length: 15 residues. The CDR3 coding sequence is TGTGCTAGTGGTTTGTTTGGGGGGGGCCGGAATACGCAGTATTTT. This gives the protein CASGLFGGGRNTQYF.

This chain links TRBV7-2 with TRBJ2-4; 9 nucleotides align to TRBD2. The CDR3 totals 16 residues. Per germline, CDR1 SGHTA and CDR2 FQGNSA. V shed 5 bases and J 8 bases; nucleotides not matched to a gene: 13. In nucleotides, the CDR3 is TGTGCCAGCAGCCGCCGCGATGCGGGGGGGCAGGACATTCAGTACTTC. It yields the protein CASSRRDAGGQDIQYF. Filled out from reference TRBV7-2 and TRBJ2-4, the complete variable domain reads GAGVSQSPSNKVTEKGKDVELRCDPISGHTALYWYRQSLGQGLEFLIYFQGNSAPDKSGLPSDRFSAERTGGSVSTLTIQRTQQEDSAVYLCASSRRDAGGQDIQYFGAGTRLSVL.

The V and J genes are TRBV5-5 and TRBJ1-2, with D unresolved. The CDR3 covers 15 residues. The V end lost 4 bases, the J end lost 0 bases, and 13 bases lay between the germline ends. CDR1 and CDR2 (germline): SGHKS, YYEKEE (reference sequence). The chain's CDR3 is CASSHLERTNYGYTF. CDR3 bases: TGTGCCAGCAGCCATTTGGAGAGAACTAACTATGGCTACACCTTC.

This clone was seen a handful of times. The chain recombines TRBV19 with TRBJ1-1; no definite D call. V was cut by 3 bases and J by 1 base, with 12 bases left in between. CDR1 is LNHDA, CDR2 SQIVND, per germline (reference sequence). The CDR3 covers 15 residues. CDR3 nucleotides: TGTGCCAGTAGTATCGCCTTTGGTGGGAACACTGAAGCTTTCTTT. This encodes CASSIAFGGNTEAFF. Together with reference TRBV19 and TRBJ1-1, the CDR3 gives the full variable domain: DGGITQSPKYLFRKEGQNVTLSCEQNLNHDAMYWYRQDPGQGLRLIYYSQIVNDFQKGDIAEGYSVSREKKESFPLTVTSAQKNPTAFYLCASSIAFGGNTEAFFGQGTRLTVV.

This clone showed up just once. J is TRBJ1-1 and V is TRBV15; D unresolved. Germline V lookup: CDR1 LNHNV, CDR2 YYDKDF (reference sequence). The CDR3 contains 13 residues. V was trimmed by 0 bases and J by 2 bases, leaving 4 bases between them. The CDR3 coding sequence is TGTGCCACCAGCAGAGACACAAACACTGAAGCTTTCTTT. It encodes CATSRDTNTEAFF. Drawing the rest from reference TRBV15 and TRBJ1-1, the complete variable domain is DAMVIQNPRYQVTQFGKPVTLSCSQTLNHNVMYWYQQKSSQAPKLLFHYYDKDFNNEADTPDNFQSRRPNTSFCFLDIRSPGLGDTAMYLCATSRDTNTEAFFGQGTRLTVV.

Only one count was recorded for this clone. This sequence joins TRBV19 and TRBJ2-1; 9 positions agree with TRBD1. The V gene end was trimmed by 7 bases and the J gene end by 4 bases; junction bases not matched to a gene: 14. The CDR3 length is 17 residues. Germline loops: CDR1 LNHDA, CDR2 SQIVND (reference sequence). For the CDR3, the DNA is TGTGCCAGTACTCGAGGGAGGGGACAGGGAAATTACAATGAGCAGTTCTTC. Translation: CASTRGRGQGNYNEQFF.

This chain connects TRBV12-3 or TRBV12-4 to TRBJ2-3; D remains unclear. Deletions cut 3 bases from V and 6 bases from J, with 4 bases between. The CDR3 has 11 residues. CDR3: CASSFGDTQYF. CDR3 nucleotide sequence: TGTGCCAGCAGTTTTGGGGATACGCAGTATTTT.

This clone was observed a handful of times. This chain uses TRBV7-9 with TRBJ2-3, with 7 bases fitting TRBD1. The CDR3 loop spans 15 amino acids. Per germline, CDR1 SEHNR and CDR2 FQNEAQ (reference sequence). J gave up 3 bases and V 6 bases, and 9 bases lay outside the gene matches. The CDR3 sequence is CASSSDRKLTDTQYF. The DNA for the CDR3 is TGTGCCAGCAGTTCGGACAGGAAGTTGACAGATACGCAGTATTTT.

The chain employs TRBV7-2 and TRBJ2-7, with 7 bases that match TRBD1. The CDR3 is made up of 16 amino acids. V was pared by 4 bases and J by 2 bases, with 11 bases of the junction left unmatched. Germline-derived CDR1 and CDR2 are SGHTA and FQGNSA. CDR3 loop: CASSSVGGQGAYEQYF. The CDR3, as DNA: TGTGCCAGCAGCTCTGTGGGCGGGCAGGGGGCCTACGAGCAGTACTTC. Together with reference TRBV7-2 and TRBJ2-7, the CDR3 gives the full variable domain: GAGVSQSPSNKVTEKGKDVELRCDPISGHTALYWYRQSLGQGLEFLIYFQGNSAPDKSGLPSDRFSAERTGGSVSTLTIQRTQQEDSAVYLCASSSVGGQGAYEQYFGPGTRLTVT.